The 21 T cell receptor beta chains given below trace back to one sample, sequenced in a study of control samples from healthy donors and cancer patients. Libraries were prepared by immunoSEQ multiplex PCR; TCRdb keeps only in-frame clonotypes and omits some of them. The sample yields about 190,000 clones, 90% to 95% seen once. Material for sequencing was blood. These receptors were collected from a man younger than 45 in good health.

This chain connects TRBV3-1 (or the pseudogene TRBV3-2) to TRBJ1-6; D not certain. Trimming shortened V by 0 bases and J by 9 bases, and 9 bases separated the two germline ends. From germline, CDR1 is LGHDT and CDR2 YNNKEL (reference sequence). This CDR3 has 14 amino acids. CDR3 sequence (DNA): TGTGCCAGCAGCCAAGAAACACGGAGTTCACCCCTCCACTTT. Translation gives CASSQETRSSPLHF.

The rearrangement links TRBV19 to TRBJ1-6, with D possibly being TRBD1 (6 bases). The CDR3 consists of 14 residues. Trimming removed 7 bases at V and 3 bases at J, with 10 bases between. The germline V gene encodes CDR1 LNHDA and CDR2 SQIVND (reference sequence). In nucleotides, the CDR3 is TGTGCCAGTACGGACAGAGGCTATAATTCACCCCTCCACTTT. Encoded protein: CASTDRGYNSPLHF.

The J gene is TRBJ1-1, the V gene TRBV10-3, with 7 bases fitting TRBD1. Trimming took 0 bases from V and 1 from J; bases not matched to a gene: 2. The CDR3 extends over 15 amino acids. Germline lookup yields CDR1 ENHRY and CDR2 SYGVKD. The DNA of the CDR3 is TGTGCCATCAGTGAGTCTGACAGGGCGAACACTGAAGCTTTCTTT. Protein product: CAISESDRANTEAFF.

The chain couples TRBV6-5 to TRBJ1-6, with D maybe TRBD1 (6 bases). Trimming took 2 bases from V and 9 from J, leaving 14 bases between them. Germline assignment: CDR1 MNHEY and CDR2 SVGAGI. This CDR3 has 15 amino acids. The CDR3 sequence is CASSYGGARGSPLHF. For the CDR3, the DNA is TGTGCCAGCAGTTACGGGGGGGCTAGGGGTTCACCCCTCCACTTT.

This clone was detected once. The J gene is TRBJ2-2, the V gene TRBV7-2, with 9 bases lining up with TRBD1. V lost 5 bases to trimming and J lost 8 bases; unmatched junction nucleotides: 12. Germline lookup yields CDR1 SGHTA and CDR2 FQGNSA. This CDR3 is 16 amino acids long. CDR3 nucleotide sequence: TGTGCCAGCAGCCTCCGGGACAGGGTGTTGGCGGGGGAGCTGTTTTTT. Amino acid sequence: CASSLRDRVLAGELFF.

The genes are TRBV15 and TRBJ1-5; a weak D match, TRBD1 (6 bases). The germline V gene has CDR1 LNHNV and CDR2 YYDKDF (reference sequence). CDR3 length equals 15 residues. The V end lost 0 bases, the J end lost 7 bases, and 13 bases lay between the germline ends. In nucleotides, the CDR3 is TGTGCCACCAGCAGAGAAGACAGGCCTCCCCAGCCCCAGCATTTT. Its protein is CATSREDRPPQPQHF.

This clone was picked up one time. The chain couples TRBV11-2 to TRBJ1-1; D might be TRBD1 (6 bases). V was clipped by 8 bases and J by 1 base, with 14 bases between them. The CDR3 loop spans 14 amino acids. Germline V gene lookup returns CDR1 SGHAT and CDR2 FQNNGV. The chain's CDR3 is CASGTGAANTEAFF. The CDR3 DNA follows: TGTGCCAGCGGCACGGGGGCTGCGAACACTGAAGCTTTCTTT. The full variable domain, with the rest looked up from reference TRBV11-2 and TRBJ1-1, is EAGVAQSPRYKIIEKRQSVAFWCNPISGHATLYWYQQILGQGPKLLIQFQNNGVVDDSQLPKDRFSAERLKGVDSTLKIQPAKLEDSAVYLCASGTGAANTEAFFGQGTRLTVV.

DNA for the CDR3: TGTGCCAGCAGCACGACAGTAAACAATGAGCAGTTCTTC. Translation: CASSTTVNNEQFF. The rearrangement links TRBV5-4 to TRBJ2-1, with D perhaps TRBD1 (5 bases). The V gene lost 4 bases and the J gene lost 5 bases, with 10 bases spanning the gap. Looked up from germline, CDR1 is SGHNT and CDR2 is YYREEE (reference sequence). The CDR3 length is 13 residues.

This chain joins TRBV28 and TRBJ2-5, with D unresolved. Germline CDR1 is MDHEN and CDR2 is SYDVKM. Trimming pared 6 bases from V and 7 bases from J, leaving 9 bases between. The CDR3 has 11 amino acids. DNA for the CDR3: TGTGCCAGCAGAGACGGTCCGACCCAGTACTTC. This encodes CASRDGPTQYF.

The chain uses TRBV3-1 (or the pseudogene TRBV3-2) and TRBJ1-4; no clear D gene. CDR3 length: 18 amino acids. The V gene lost 1 base and the J gene lost 7 bases, with 22 bases spanning the gap. CDR1 is LGHDT, CDR2 YNNKEL, per germline (reference sequence). This CDR3 reads CASSQGSSQFLSREKLFF. The CDR3 nucleotides read TGTGCCAGCAGCCAAGGAAGCTCACAGTTCCTCTCACGTGAAAAACTGTTTTTT.

This clone was picked up one time. The chain links TRBV11-2 to TRBJ2-6; D gene unclear. Trimming left V 4 bases short and J 5 bases short, with 6 bases between. Looked up from germline, CDR1 is SGHAT and CDR2 is FQNNGV. This CDR3 comprises 13 residues. The CDR3 region is CASSSGRANVLTF. In nucleotides, the CDR3 is TGTGCCAGCAGCTCCGGCAGGGCCAACGTCCTGACTTTC. Supplemented by reference TRBV11-2 and TRBJ2-6, the full variable domain reads EAGVAQSPRYKIIEKRQSVAFWCNPISGHATLYWYQQILGQGPKLLIQFQNNGVVDDSQLPKDRFSAERLKGVDSTLKIQPAKLEDSAVYLCASSSGRANVLTFGAGSRLTVL.

The genes are TRBV7-6 and TRBJ2-5; 14 bases align to TRBD2. The CDR3 runs to 17 residues. The junction had 6 bases not matched to a gene; V was cut back by 5 bases and J by 1 base. The germline V gene encodes CDR1 SGHVS and CDR2 FNYEAQ. CDR3 region: CASSPWTSGGLQETQYF. The CDR3 DNA reads TGTGCCAGCAGCCCGTGGACTAGCGGGGGGCTCCAAGAGACCCAGTACTTC.

This chain connects TRBV7-2 to TRBJ2-1; tentatively, D is TRBD2 (6 bases). Trimming pared 1 base from V and 6 bases from J, leaving 7 bases between. CDR3 size: 13 residues. Germline-derived CDR1 and CDR2 are SGHTA and FQGNSA. CDR3 sequence reads: CASSLGRVNEQFF. The DNA of the CDR3 is TGTGCCAGCAGCTTAGGGAGGGTCAATGAGCAGTTCTTC. The full variable domain, rest sourced from reference TRBV7-2 and TRBJ2-1, is GAGVSQSPSNKVTEKGKDVELRCDPISGHTALYWYRQSLGQGLEFLIYFQGNSAPDKSGLPSDRFSAERTGGSVSTLTIQRTQQEDSAVYLCASSLGRVNEQFFGPGTRLTVL.

A note on this clone: The germline gene is not matched at one end of the junction; a read error may be the cause. This chain joins TRBV9 and TRBJ1-1; D remains ambiguous. Germline V CDR1 and CDR2: SGDLS, YYNGEE. The length of the CDR3 is 11 residues. Here the CDR3 reads CASSANDPLDF. The DNA for the CDR3 is TGTGCCAGCAGCGCTAACGACCCACTCGACTTT. The full variable domain, rest sourced from reference TRBV9 and TRBJ1-1, is DSGVTQTPKHLITATGQRVTLRCSPRSGDLSVYWYQQSLDQGLQFLIQYYNGEERAKGNILERFSAQQFPDLHSELNLSSLELGDSALYFCASSANDPLDFGQGTRLTVV.

The genes are TRBV12-3 or TRBV12-4 and TRBJ2-7; D is uncertain. This CDR3 spans 11 amino acids. V lost 2 bases and J 7 bases, leaving 6 bases between the germline ends. CDR3 DNA: TGTGCCAGCAGTTTACGAGGAGAGCAGTACTTC. It translates to CASSLRGEQYF.

This clone was observed once. The chain employs TRBV5-1 and TRBJ2-7; TRBD1 aligns across 7 bases. This CDR3 is 13 amino acids long. The V gene's germline CDR1 is SGHRS and CDR2 YFSETQ. V was clipped by 4 bases and J by 3 bases; unmatched bases: 4. DNA of the CDR3: TGCGCCAGCAGCATTGGACAGGTCTACGAGCAGTACTTC. It translates to CASSIGQVYEQYF.

Only one count was recorded for this clone. The gene calls are TRBV4-1 and TRBJ2-6, with D perhaps assigned TRBD1 or TRBD2 (5 bases each). This CDR3 contains 18 residues. Germline CDR1 reads MGHRA; CDR2 reads YSYEKL. The V gene lost 0 bases and the J gene lost 4 bases, with 16 bases spanning the gap. In DNA, the CDR3 is TGCGCCAGCAGCCAAGACGGGTTAAGAGGGGCAGGGGCCAACGTCCTGACTTTC. Residues: CASSQDGLRGAGANVLTF.

This chain joins TRBV7-2 and TRBJ2-1; 9 bases map to TRBD1. Germline V gives CDR1 SGHTA, CDR2 FQGNSA. The CDR3 runs 16 residues. Losses at the gene ends were 5 bases for V and 4 bases for J; bases not matched to a gene: 9. CDR3 amino acids: CASSPDRGGVYNEQFF. The CDR3 bases are TGTGCCAGCAGCCCAGACAGGGGGGGCGTTTACAATGAGCAGTTCTTC.

This clone came up a few times. One junction end disagrees with the germline gene, perhaps due to a read error. CDR3 DNA sequence: TGCGCCAGCAGCGAAGAGTTAGGATCTATCTACGAGCAGTACTTC. Translation gives CASSEELGSIYEQYF. The chain has TRBV4-1 and TRBJ2-7; the D is unclear. CDR3 length: 15 residues. The germline gives CDR1 MGHRA, CDR2 YSYEKL.

This chain joins TRBV19 and TRBJ1-2, with D possibly being TRBD1 (6 bases). CDR1 is LNHDA, CDR2 SQIVND, per germline (reference sequence). V shed 4 bases and J shed 4 bases, with 13 bases lying between them. The CDR3 contains 14 residues. CDR3 nucleotide sequence: TGTGCCAGTAGTACGCGACAGGCTCCCTATGGCTACACCTTC. This gives the protein CASSTRQAPYGYTF.

The chain carries TRBV4-1 and TRBJ2-1; TRBD2 aligns across 15 bases. Losses at the gene ends were 2 bases for V and 3 bases for J; bases not matched to a gene: 14. CDR3 length equals 21 residues. Germline V CDR1 and CDR2: MGHRA, YSYEKL. The CDR3 region is CASSQIGLAGGPGSIYNEQFF. The CDR3 DNA follows: TGCGCCAGCAGCCAAATAGGACTAGCGGGGGGGCCCGGGAGTATCTACAATGAGCAGTTCTTC.